The present T cell receptor beta chain was sequenced within a study of technical replicates of blood from a handful of donors. Some clones are missing from TCRdb's copy, which holds only in-frame ones; the method was immunoSEQ multiplex PCR. The sample includes about 73,000 clones, approximately 93% of them seen just once. The sample comprised T cells isolated from PBMCs. This receptor was obtained from a human donor in good health.

CDR3 DNA: TGTGCCAGCAGCTCTTCGCACGATACTGCAACTAATGAAAAACTGTTTTTT. Protein: CASSSSHDTATNEKLFF. The chain recombines TRBV7-9 with TRBJ1-4; D not resolved. The CDR3 has 17 amino acids. Germline assignment: CDR1 SEHNR and CDR2 FQNEAQ (reference sequence). Trimming removed 4 bases at V and 0 bases at J, with 15 bases between.